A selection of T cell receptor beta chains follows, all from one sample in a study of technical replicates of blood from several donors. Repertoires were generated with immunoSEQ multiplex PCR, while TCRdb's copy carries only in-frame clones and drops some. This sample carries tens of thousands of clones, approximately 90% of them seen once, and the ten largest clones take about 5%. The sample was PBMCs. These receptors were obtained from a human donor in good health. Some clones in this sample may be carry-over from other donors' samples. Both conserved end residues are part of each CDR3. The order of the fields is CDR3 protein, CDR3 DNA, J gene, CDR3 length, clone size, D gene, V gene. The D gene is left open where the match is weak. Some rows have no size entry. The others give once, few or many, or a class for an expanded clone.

CDR3aa: CASSWRERALNSPLHF
CDR3nt: TGTGCCAGCAGTTGGCGAGAGCGGGCCCTAAATTCACCCCTCCACTTT
j_gene: TRBJ1-6
len: 16
abundance: .
d_gene: .
v_gene: TRBV6-6

CDR3aa: CASRTDLASSYNEQFF
CDR3nt: TGTGCCAGCAGAACGGATCTAGCGTCCTCCTACAATGAGCAGTTCTTC
j_gene: TRBJ2-1
len: 16
abundance: .
d_gene: .
v_gene: TRBV5-4

CDR3aa: CASSPKRASYEQYF
CDR3nt: TGTGCCAGCTCACCAAAGAGGGCCTCCTACGAGCAGTACTTC
j_gene: TRBJ2-7
len: 14
abundance: .
d_gene: .
v_gene: TRBV18

CDR3aa: CASSQGAGNQPQHF
CDR3nt: TGCGCCAGCAGCCAAGGAGCGGGAAATCAGCCCCAGCATTTT
j_gene: TRBJ1-5
len: 14
abundance: .
d_gene: .
v_gene: TRBV4-3

CDR3aa: CSVEGQLNTEAFF
CDR3nt: TGCAGCGTTGAAGGACAGCTGAACACTGAAGCTTTCTTT
j_gene: TRBJ1-1
len: 13
abundance: .
d_gene: .
v_gene: TRBV29-1

CDR3aa: CASSQEGPASGGSTDTQYF
CDR3nt: TGTGCCAGCAGCCAAGAAGGTCCGGCAAGCGGGGGGTCCACAGATACGCAGTATTTT
j_gene: TRBJ2-3
len: 19
abundance: .
d_gene: TRBD2
v_gene: TRBV4-2

CDR3aa: CASSRAGTSGRRADTQYF
CDR3nt: TGTGCCAGCAGCCGCGCGGGGACTAGCGGGAGGCGCGCAGATACGCAGTATTTT
j_gene: TRBJ2-3
len: 18
abundance: .
d_gene: TRBD2
v_gene: TRBV11-2

CDR3aa: CATRRRETGNTIYF
CDR3nt: TGTGCCACCCGGAGGAGGGAGACTGGAAACACCATATATTTT
j_gene: TRBJ1-3
len: 14
abundance: once
d_gene: .
v_gene: TRBV6-1

CDR3aa: CACDISGANVLTF
CDR3nt: TGTGCCTGCGACATTTCTGGGGCCAACGTCCTGACTTTC
j_gene: TRBJ2-6
len: 13
abundance: once
d_gene: .
v_gene: TRBV30

CDR3aa: CASSEPSGADTQYF
CDR3nt: TGTGCCAGCAGCGAGCCGTCAGGGGCAGATACGCAGTATTTT
j_gene: TRBJ2-3
len: 14
abundance: .
d_gene: .
v_gene: TRBV7-6

CDR3aa: CASSGLGLAGAYEQYF
CDR3nt: TGTGCCAGCAGTGGGCTGGGACTAGCGGGAGCCTACGAGCAGTACTTC
j_gene: TRBJ2-7
len: 16
abundance: .
d_gene: TRBD2
v_gene: TRBV6-1

CDR3aa: CASSAGFLGNQPQHF
CDR3nt: TGTGCCAGCAGCGCAGGGTTCCTCGGCAATCAGCCCCAGCATTTT
j_gene: TRBJ1-5
len: 15
abundance: .
d_gene: .
v_gene: TRBV5-8

CDR3aa: CASSENRDRNSRSTF
CDR3nt: TGTGCCAGCAGCGAAAACCGGGACAGAAACAGTAGATCCACCTTC
j_gene: TRBJ1-2
len: 15
abundance: .
d_gene: TRBD1
v_gene: TRBV7-2

CDR3aa: CASSQSGTSVETQYF
CDR3nt: TGCGCCAGCAGCCAATCCGGGACTAGCGTAGAGACCCAGTACTTC
j_gene: TRBJ2-5
len: 15
abundance: .
d_gene: TRBD2
v_gene: TRBV4-1

CDR3aa: CSAQRDIQETQYF
CDR3nt: TGCAGCGCCCAACGGGACATTCAAGAGACCCAGTACTTC
j_gene: TRBJ2-5
len: 13
abundance: .
d_gene: .
v_gene: TRBV29-1

CDR3aa: CASSIDRGNYEQYF
CDR3nt: TGTGCCAGCAGTATTGACAGGGGCAACTACGAGCAGTACTTC
j_gene: TRBJ2-7
len: 14
abundance: .
d_gene: TRBD1
v_gene: TRBV6-1

CDR3aa: CASSPRTGIEYGYTF
CDR3nt: TGTGCCAGCAGCCCCCGGACAGGGATTGAGTATGGCTACACCTTC
j_gene: TRBJ1-2
len: 15
abundance: .
d_gene: TRBD1
v_gene: TRBV9

CDR3aa: CASSFERSSYNSPLHF
CDR3nt: TGTGCCAGCAGTTTTGAGAGGAGCTCCTATAATTCACCTCTCCACTTT
j_gene: TRBJ1-6
len: 16
abundance: .
d_gene: .
v_gene: TRBV27

CDR3aa: CASGRGVYNEQFF
CDR3nt: TGTGCTAGTGGCCGGGGGGTTTACAATGAGCAGTTCTTC
j_gene: TRBJ2-1
len: 13
abundance: .
d_gene: TRBD2
v_gene: TRBV12-5

CDR3aa: CASRRQGLGQPQHF
CDR3nt: TGTGCCAGCAGACGACAGGGCTTGGGTCAGCCCCAGCATTTT
j_gene: TRBJ1-5
len: 14
abundance: .
d_gene: TRBD1
v_gene: TRBV7-2

CDR3aa: CASSPTNRVNTEAFF
CDR3nt: TGTGCCAGCTCGCCCACAAATCGGGTCAACACTGAAGCTTTCTTT
j_gene: TRBJ1-1
len: 15
abundance: .
d_gene: .
v_gene: TRBV18

CDR3aa: CASSLTGSTGELFF
CDR3nt: TGTGCCAGCAGCTTAACAGGGAGCACCGGGGAGCTGTTTTTT
j_gene: TRBJ2-2
len: 14
abundance: .
d_gene: .
v_gene: TRBV6-1

CDR3aa: CASSPRTGENSPLHF
CDR3nt: TGCGCCAGCAGCCCGAGGACGGGGGAGAATTCACCCCTCCACTTT
j_gene: TRBJ1-6
len: 15
abundance: .
d_gene: .
v_gene: TRBV5-1

CDR3aa: CAITGGSGPTDTQYF
CDR3nt: TGTGCCATCACTGGAGGCAGCGGACCCACAGATACGCAGTATTTT
j_gene: TRBJ2-3
len: 15
abundance: .
d_gene: .
v_gene: TRBV10-3

CDR3aa: CASSLGTSGRGVETQYF
CDR3nt: TGTGCCAGCAGCTTGGGGACTAGCGGGAGGGGTGTAGAGACCCAGTACTTC
j_gene: TRBJ2-5
len: 17
abundance: .
d_gene: TRBD2
v_gene: TRBV5-4

CDR3aa: CASSAAGGSYEQYF
CDR3nt: TGTGCCAGCAGCGCGGCAGGGGGCTCCTACGAGCAGTACTTC
j_gene: TRBJ2-7
len: 14
abundance: .
d_gene: TRBD1
v_gene: TRBV7-9

CDR3aa: CASSLGLAANTGELFF
CDR3nt: TGCGCCAGCAGCTTGGGTCTAGCGGCGAACACCGGGGAGCTGTTTTTT
j_gene: TRBJ2-2
len: 16
abundance: .
d_gene: TRBD2
v_gene: TRBV5-1

CDR3aa: CATSRDRGTDTQYF
CDR3nt: TGTGCCACCAGCAGAGATCGGGGCACAGATACGCAGTATTTT
j_gene: TRBJ2-3
len: 14
abundance: once
d_gene: .
v_gene: TRBV15

CDR3aa: CASSSGIYNEKLFF
CDR3nt: TGTGCCAGCAGCTCCGGGATCTATAATGAAAAACTGTTTTTT
j_gene: TRBJ1-4
len: 14
abundance: .
d_gene: .
v_gene: TRBV7-2

CDR3aa: CASSLSGGTGELFF
CDR3nt: TGTGCCAGCAGCTTGTCAGGGGGGACCGGGGAGCTGTTTTTT
j_gene: TRBJ2-2
len: 14
abundance: .
d_gene: .
v_gene: TRBV7-3

CDR3aa: CASSQDLEGQGRRTEAFF
CDR3nt: TGCGCCAGCAGCCAAGATCTTGAGGGACAGGGGCGTCGCACTGAAGCTTTCTTT
j_gene: TRBJ1-1
len: 18
abundance: .
d_gene: TRBD1
v_gene: TRBV4-3

CDR3aa: CASSQDRQETQYF
CDR3nt: TGCGCCAGCAGCCAGGACAGGCAAGAGACCCAGTACTTC
j_gene: TRBJ2-5
len: 13
abundance: .
d_gene: TRBD1
v_gene: TRBV5-1

CDR3aa: CSVNGLAGHQETQYF
CDR3nt: TGCAGCGTTAACGGACTAGCGGGACACCAAGAGACCCAGTACTTC
j_gene: TRBJ2-5
len: 15
abundance: .
d_gene: TRBD2
v_gene: TRBV29-1

CDR3aa: CASRPPQGPGELFF
CDR3nt: TGTGCCAGCAGACCCCCCCAGGGTCCCGGGGAGCTGTTTTTT
j_gene: TRBJ2-2
len: 14
abundance: .
d_gene: .
v_gene: TRBV6-5

CDR3aa: CASSLAVVNSPLHF
CDR3nt: TGTGCCAGCAGCTTGGCAGTGGTAAATTCACCCCTCCACTTT
j_gene: TRBJ1-6
len: 14
abundance: .
d_gene: .
v_gene: TRBV5-4

CDR3aa: CASSQEDGGQGTASAFF
CDR3nt: TGTGCCAGCAGCCAAGAGGACGGGGGACAGGGGACGGCGTCAGCTTTCTTT
j_gene: TRBJ1-1
len: 17
abundance: few
d_gene: TRBD1
v_gene: TRBV4-2

CDR3aa: CASSLNRDSNEQFF
CDR3nt: TGTGCCAGCAGCCTTAACAGGGATTCCAATGAGCAGTTCTTC
j_gene: TRBJ2-1
len: 14
abundance: .
d_gene: .
v_gene: TRBV7-9

CDR3aa: CASSQDLPVSSYNEQFF
CDR3nt: TGCGCCAGCAGCCAAGATCTTCCGGTTAGCTCCTACAATGAGCAGTTCTTC
j_gene: TRBJ2-1
len: 17
abundance: .
d_gene: .
v_gene: TRBV4-3

CDR3aa: CASSLDRGPYNEQFF
CDR3nt: TGTGCCAGCAGCTTGGACAGGGGTCCCTACAATGAGCAGTTCTTC
j_gene: TRBJ2-1
len: 15
abundance: .
d_gene: TRBD1
v_gene: TRBV5-4

CDR3aa: CASSLMGSGPQETQYF
CDR3nt: TGTGCCAGCAGCTTAATGGGCTCTGGTCCTCAAGAGACCCAGTACTTC
j_gene: TRBJ2-5
len: 16
abundance: .
d_gene: .
v_gene: TRBV11-2

CDR3aa: CSVPGQGVGQYF
CDR3nt: TGCAGCGTTCCGGGACAGGGGGTTGGGCAGTACTTC
j_gene: TRBJ2-7
len: 12
abundance: .
d_gene: TRBD1
v_gene: TRBV29-1

CDR3aa: CASSLTGTSGGNNEQFF
CDR3nt: TGTGCCAGCAGCTTAACGGGGACTAGCGGGGGTAACAATGAGCAGTTCTTC
j_gene: TRBJ2-1
len: 17
abundance: .
d_gene: TRBD2
v_gene: TRBV7-3

CDR3aa: CASSLMGDRDSEQYF
CDR3nt: TGTGCCAGCAGCTTGATGGGGGACAGGGACAGCGAGCAGTACTTC
j_gene: TRBJ2-7
len: 15
abundance: .
d_gene: TRBD1
v_gene: TRBV5-5

CDR3aa: CASSLGAGRFTDTQYF
CDR3nt: TGTGCCAGCAGCTTAGGGGCGGGAAGATTCACAGATACGCAGTATTTT
j_gene: TRBJ2-3
len: 16
abundance: .
d_gene: .
v_gene: TRBV7-6

CDR3aa: CASSPGTGGSYEQYF
CDR3nt: TGTGCCAGCAGCCCCGGGACAGGGGGCTCCTACGAGCAGTACTTC
j_gene: TRBJ2-7
len: 15
abundance: .
d_gene: TRBD1
v_gene: TRBV5-5